This TCR beta chain was identified during a study of cytomegalovirus exposure and HLA in healthy donors. Study findings and constraints: Roughly uniform depth of sequencing across donors was assumed in presence/absence analyses. When a later analysis compared HLA-associated TCR beta chains with equally common others, the HLA-associated chains turned out to be more clonally expanded and to have lower generation probabilities. The CMV antigen specificity of a few CMV-associated chains was confirmed through in vitro analysis.

Germline CDR1 SGHVS, CDR2 FNYEAQ. J was trimmed by 6 bases and V by 5 bases; bases with no gene match: 7. The CDR3 is 15 residues long. With 60 Vbeta and 13 Jbeta primers, the PCR was carried out. Repertoires were generated with immunoSEQ multiplex PCR, while TCRdb's copy carries only in-frame clones and drops some. The sample holds over 100,000 clones, less than 80% seen once. About this clone: Its antigen is unknown.

The chain combines TRBV7-6 with TRBJ2-1; 10 bases agree with TRBD2. The receptor's source is a woman aged 25 to 39 in good health and CMV-seronegative. Material: PBMCs. The CDR3 DNA follows: TGTGCCAGCAGCCTTCTAGCGGGAGAAGGCAATGAGCAGTTCTTC. It translates to CASSLLAGEGNEQFF.